This entry lists 16 T cell receptor beta chains sequenced from one sample in a study of cytomegalovirus exposure and HLA in healthy donors. The PCR used 60 Vbeta and 13 Jbeta primers. This table comes from immunoSEQ multiplex PCR, and its TCRdb copy is limited to in-frame clones, with some not included. The table lists tens of thousands of clones, around 70% of them singletons, with 15% to 20% in the top ten. The material sequenced was PBMCs. The receptors stem from an older woman in good health and CMV-seropositive.

In its sample, this clone was seen once. V is TRBV4-3 and J is TRBJ2-3, with D uncertain. Between the trimmed V and J ends, which lost 1 base and 4 bases, there was a span of 9 bases. CDR1 is LGHNA and CDR2 is YSLEER in the germline V gene. The CDR3 totals 14 residues. The CDR3 sequence: CASSQGSAADTQYF. The CDR3 DNA sequence: TGCGCCAGCAGCCAAGGGAGCGCCGCAGATACGCAGTATTTT.

This clone was picked up one time. Mismatch with germline at one junction end may stem from a read error. In DNA form, the CDR3 reads TGTTCCAGCAGTTCAAGACGGGGCAGGGGGTCCTCTGGGGCCAACGTCCTGACTTTC. It yields the protein CSSSSRRGRGSSGANVLTF. The V and J genes are TRBV7-9 and TRBJ2-6; 7 nucleotides align to TRBD1. The CDR3 extends over 19 amino acids. Germline lookup yields CDR1 SEHNR and CDR2 FQNEAQ (reference sequence).

This rearrangement joins TRBV11-2 to TRBJ2-5; D not certain. V was trimmed by 1 base and J by 5 bases, leaving 14 bases between them. The length of the CDR3 is 15 residues. Germline V lookup: CDR1 SGHAT, CDR2 FQNNGV. The CDR3 DNA reads as TGTGCCAGCAGCTTAGCGCGGCAAACCCGGGAGACCCAGTACTTC. Its translation is CASSLARQTRETQYF.

This clone showed up just once. The V call is TRBV2, the J call TRBJ2-7, with 7 bases lining up with TRBD1. The CDR3 sequence is 15 residues long. The J segment lost 3 bases and the V segment lost 4 bases, leaving 9 bases of the junction unmatched. Germline values: CDR1 SNHLY, CDR2 FYNNEI. The CDR3 DNA reads TGTGCCAGCAGTGGAGGCACAGGGGCACTCTACGAGCAGTACTTC. This gives the protein CASSGGTGALYEQYF. The full variable domain, its missing parts supplied by reference TRBV2 and TRBJ2-7, is EPEVTQTPSHQVTQMGQEVILRCVPISNHLYFYWYRQILGQKVEFLVSFYNNEISEKSEIFDDQFSVERPDGSNFTLKIRSTKLEDSAMYFCASSGGTGALYEQYFGPGTRLTVT.

This clone came up a few times. The genes are TRBV4-3 and TRBJ1-1; D possibly corresponds to TRBD1 (5 bases). This CDR3 has 15 residues. V lost 0 bases and J 1 base, leaving 9 bases between the germline ends. Per germline, CDR1 LGHNA and CDR2 YSLEER. The CDR3 sequence is CASSQDGAENTEAFF. As DNA, the CDR3 is TGCGCCAGCAGCCAAGATGGGGCCGAGAACACTGAAGCTTTCTTT.

This chain connects TRBV5-4 to TRBJ2-3, with 15 bases lining up with TRBD2. In germline, CDR1 is SGHNT, CDR2 YYREEE (reference sequence). The CDR3 is 18 residues long. J gave up 2 bases and V 4 bases, and 8 bases lay outside the gene matches. CDR3: CASSPTGTSGGNTDTQYF. The CDR3 DNA reads TGTGCCAGCAGCCCGACCGGGACTAGCGGGGGGAACACAGATACGCAGTATTTT.

The V call is TRBV15, the J call TRBJ1-1; 8 bases match TRBD1. The germline V gene has CDR1 LNHNV and CDR2 YYDKDF (reference sequence). The CDR3 loop spans 14 amino acids. J was trimmed by 11 bases and V by 0 bases; bases with no gene match: 8. CDR3 DNA: TGTGCCACCAGCAGAGACTCAGGGACAGGATTTGCTTTCTTT. This codes for CATSRDSGTGFAFF.

V is TRBV2 and J is TRBJ2-2; TRBD1 matches at 7 bases. Germline CDR1 and CDR2: SNHLY and FYNNEI. The CDR3 is 15 residues long. Trimming took 6 bases from V and 7 from J; bases not matched to a gene: 11. The CDR3 reads CASSVDRDRNGELFF. CDR3 DNA: TGTGCCAGCAGCGTCGACAGGGATAGGAACGGGGAGCTGTTTTTT.

The chain has TRBV10-2 and TRBJ2-3; 7 bases line up with TRBD1. This CDR3 contains 14 residues. V was pared by 6 bases and J by 1 base, with 4 bases of the junction left unmatched. Germline CDR1 reads WSHSY; CDR2 reads SAAADI. The DNA of the CDR3 is TGCGCCAGCAGAAGACAGGGCCGCACAGATACGCAGTATTTT. This sequence encodes CASRRQGRTDTQYF.

This chain connects TRBV5-1 to TRBJ2-7; TRBD1 might be the D (6 bases). The V gene lost 1 base and the J gene lost 4 bases, with 12 bases spanning the gap. The germline V gene has CDR1 SGHRS and CDR2 YFSETQ. This CDR3 has 14 amino acids. This CDR3 is CASSLSQGEYEQYF. DNA for the CDR3: TGCGCCAGCAGCTTGTCACAGGGCGAATACGAGCAGTACTTC.

The rearrangement joins TRBV6-1 to TRBJ1-4; D is unclear. V was trimmed by 3 bases and J by 10 bases, leaving 18 bases between them. The CDR3 spans 15 residues. Germline V lookup: CDR1 MNHNS, CDR2 SASEGT. The CDR3 is CASSERKTPTGKLFF. In nucleotides, the CDR3 is TGTGCCAGCAGTGAGCGGAAAACCCCAACTGGAAAACTGTTTTTT.

The chain has TRBV5-1 and TRBJ2-3, with 10 bases fitting TRBD2. Per the germline V gene, CDR1 is SGHRS and CDR2 is YFSETQ. Losses at the gene ends were 5 bases for V and 0 bases for J; bases not matched to a gene: 9. The CDR3 is 17 amino acids. The CDR3 region is CASRVAGGPTSTDTQYF. CDR3 nucleotide sequence: TGCGCCAGCAGAGTAGCGGGGGGTCCTACGAGCACAGATACGCAGTATTTT.

This rearrangement joins TRBV6-6 to TRBJ2-2; no definite D call. Germline assignment: CDR1 MNHNY and CDR2 SVGAGI (reference sequence). V was pared by 4 bases and J by 0 bases, with 3 bases between. This CDR3 region has 13 residues. As DNA, the CDR3 is TGTGCCAGCAGTTCCTCGAACACCGGGGAGCTGTTTTTT. It yields the protein CASSSSNTGELFF.

The chain has TRBV7-3 and TRBJ1-2; 7 nucleotides match TRBD1. Trimming removed 1 base from V and 3 bases from J; junction bases left unmatched: 2. CDR1 and CDR2 (germline): SGHTA, FQGTGA. This CDR3 is built from 14 residues. The CDR3 bases are TGTGCCAGCAGCTTAAAGGGGGCTGACTATGGCTACACCTTC. Translated: CASSLKGADYGYTF.

V and J are TRBV25-1 and TRBJ2-2; possibly TRBD1 for D (6 bases). From germline, CDR1 is MGHDK and CDR2 SYGVNS. The CDR3 consists of 16 residues. Trimming left V 0 bases short and J 5 bases short, with 13 bases between. The CDR3 protein is CASSEYPPRGTGELFF. In DNA form, the CDR3 reads TGTGCCAGCAGTGAATATCCCCCTAGGGGGACCGGGGAGCTGTTTTTT.

The chain uses TRBV2 and TRBJ1-2, with D possibly being TRBD1 (6 bases). This CDR3 contains 16 residues. Germline CDR1 reads SNHLY; CDR2 reads FYNNEI. The V end lost 7 bases, the J end lost 7 bases, and 25 bases lay between the germline ends. For the CDR3, the DNA is TGTGCCAGCACCCGGATGGGGCAGGGGACGTTCGGTGGCTACACCTTC. It specifies CASTRMGQGTFGGYTF.